This TCR beta chain was captured by sequencing in a study of cytomegalovirus exposure and HLA in healthy donors. Trimming pared 5 bases from V and 4 bases from J, leaving 15 bases between. The length of the CDR3 is 14 residues. Germline V CDR1 and CDR2: SGHVS, FNYEAQ. Amplification used 60 Vbeta primers and 13 Jbeta primers. Profiled with immunoSEQ multiplex PCR; TCRdb holds only in-frame clones, not every one. The sample includes approximately 120,000 clones, around 85% of them seen just once. The sequencing sample was made of PBMCs. The origin of this receptor is a woman aged 30 to 39 in good health and CMV-seropositive. The chain carries TRBV7-6 and TRBJ2-7; TRBD1 is a possible D gene (5 bases). CDR3 coding DNA: TGTGCCAGCAGCCCCTATCAGGGTGGGTACGAGCAGTACTTC. Protein product: CASSPYQGGYEQYF.